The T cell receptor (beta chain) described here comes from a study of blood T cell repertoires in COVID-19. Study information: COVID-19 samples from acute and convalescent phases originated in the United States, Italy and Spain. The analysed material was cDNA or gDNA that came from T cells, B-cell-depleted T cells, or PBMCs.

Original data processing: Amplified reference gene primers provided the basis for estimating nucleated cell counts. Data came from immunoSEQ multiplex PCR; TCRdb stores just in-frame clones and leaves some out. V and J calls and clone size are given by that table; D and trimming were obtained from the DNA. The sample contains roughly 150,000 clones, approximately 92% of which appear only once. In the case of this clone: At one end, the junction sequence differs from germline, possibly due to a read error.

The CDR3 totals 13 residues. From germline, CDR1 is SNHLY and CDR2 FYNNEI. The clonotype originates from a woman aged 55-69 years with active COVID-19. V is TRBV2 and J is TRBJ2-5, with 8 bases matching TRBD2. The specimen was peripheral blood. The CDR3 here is CASREAGAETQYF. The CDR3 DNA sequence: TGTGCCAGCAGGGAAGCGGGAGCGGAGACCCAGTACTTC.